Listed below are T cell receptor beta chains from one sample, sequenced in a study of technical replicates of blood from a handful of donors. Sequenced by immunoSEQ multiplex PCR; TCRdb stores in-frame clones only, minus some. The sample has some 62,000 clones, more than 75% seen once. Sequencing used PBMCs. Receptor source: a human donor in good health. Some clones in this sample may be carry-over from other donors' samples. Each CDR3 is given with its conserved first and last residue. D genes are given only for firm matches. Size is omitted from some rows. Given values are once, few, many or a class for expanded clones.

v_call	d_call	clone_size	j_call	cdr3_aa	cdr3_nt
TRBV4-1	TRBD1	.	TRBJ1-4	CASSQTGVREKLFF	TGCGCCAGCAGCCAGACAGGGGTACGTGAAAAACTGTTTTTT
TRBV4-1	TRBD2	.	TRBJ2-2	CASSQGVGLAGGARTGELFF	TGCGCCAGCAGCCAAGGAGTGGGACTAGCGGGAGGCGCCCGGACCGGGGAGCTGTTTTTT
TRBV7-8	TRBD1	.	TRBJ2-7	CASSDRQGPYEQYF	TGTGCCAGCAGCGACAGACAGGGGCCCTACGAGCAGTACTTC
TRBV5-6	.	.	TRBJ2-5	CASSSLTRRTLNQETQYF	TGTGCCAGCAGCTCCCTTACCCGGAGGACGCTCAACCAAGAGACCCAGTACTTC
TRBV6-5	.	.	TRBJ1-4	CASTGFGKGEKLFF	TGTGCCAGCACTGGTTTTGGCAAGGGGGAAAAACTGTTTTTT
TRBV9	.	.	TRBJ2-3	CASSVVDGGVDTQYF	TGTGCCAGCAGCGTAGTGGATGGAGGGGTGGATACGCAGTATTTT
TRBV5-6	.	.	TRBJ1-4	CASSLVQQGEKLFF	TGTGCCAGCAGCTTGGTACAGCAGGGTGAAAAACTGTTTTTT
TRBV19	.	.	TRBJ1-6	CASSVPGAVNSPLHF	TGTGCCAGTAGTGTCCCGGGAGCGGTAAATTCACCCCTCCACTTT
TRBV10-3	TRBD1	.	TRBJ1-1	CATTGTGNGESLF	TGTGCCACTACCGGGACAGGGAACGGTGAATCCCTCTTT
TRBV7-9	.	.	TRBJ1-3	CASRIGSSGNTIYF	TGTGCCAGCAGGATCGGGTCATCTGGAAACACCATATATTTT
TRBV6-1	.	.	TRBJ2-2	CASRDRNTGELFF	TGTGCCAGCAGGGACAGAAACACCGGGGAGCTGTTTTTT
TRBV5-8	.	.	TRBJ2-1	CASSLAQGRASFYNEQFF	TGTGCCAGCAGCTTGGCCCAGGGGAGAGCCTCCTTTTACAATGAGCAGTTCTTC
TRBV7-8	.	.	TRBJ1-6	CASSLATGGPSPLHF	TGTGCCAGCAGCTTAGCGACGGGGGGTCCTTCACCCCTCCACTTT
TRBV15	.	.	TRBJ2-1	CATSRDSSGVSYNEQFF	TGTGCCACCAGCAGAGATTCGAGCGGAGTCTCCTACAATGAGCAGTTCTTC
TRBV27	.	medium-sized	TRBJ2-7	CASSGKGVFNYEQYF	TGTGCCAGCAGCGGCAAGGGGGTCTTTAACTACGAGCAGTACTTC
TRBV19	.	.	TRBJ1-1	CASSSQGMNTEAFF	TGTGCCAGTAGTAGCCAGGGGATGAACACTGAAGCTTTCTTT
TRBV29-1	TRBD1	.	TRBJ2-2	CSAGTGDTGELFF	TGCAGTGCCGGGACAGGGGACACCGGGGAGCTGTTTTTT
TRBV7-2	TRBD2	.	TRBJ2-2	CASIRTSGSSGELFF	TGTGCCAGCATCAGGACTAGCGGGAGCTCTGGGGAGCTGTTTTTT
TRBV10-3	.	.	TRBJ1-5	CAISVADSNQPQHF	TGTGCCATCAGTGTGGCAGATAGCAATCAGCCCCAGCATTTT
TRBV5-1	.	.	TRBJ2-2	CASSFSETGELFF	TGCGCCAGCAGCTTCAGCGAAACCGGGGAGCTGTTTTTT
TRBV14	.	.	TRBJ1-1	CASSQVPTRDKAFF	TGTGCCAGCAGCCAAGTACCAACCCGGGACAAGGCTTTCTTT
TRBV6-6	.	once	TRBJ1-5	CASSPGLTGSQPQHF	TGTGCCAGCAGTCCCGGACTAACCGGCAGTCAGCCCCAGCATTTT
TRBV5-4	.	.	TRBJ2-2	CASSRGWIANTGELFF	TGTGCCAGCAGCCGGGGGTGGATTGCGAACACCGGGGAGCTGTTTTTT
TRBV4-3	.	.	TRBJ2-2	CASSQDLRNTGELFF	TGCGCCAGCAGCCAAGATCTCAGGAACACCGGGGAGCTGTTTTTT
TRBV13	.	.	TRBJ2-7	CASTSRQDLYEQYF	TGTGCCAGCACCTCCCGACAGGATTTATACGAGCAGTACTTC
TRBV4-2	TRBD2	once	TRBJ2-7	CASSQVAGGEGHEQYF	TGTGCCAGCAGCCAAGTAGCGGGAGGGGAGGGCCACGAGCAGTACTTC
TRBV18	.	.	TRBJ1-2	CASSPSREFPYTF	TGTGCCAGCTCACCAAGCAGGGAATTTCCCTACACCTTC
TRBV6-6	TRBD2	.	TRBJ2-7	CASSPGLAGNEQYF	TGTGCCAGCAGTCCCGGACTAGCGGGGAACGAGCAGTACTTC
TRBV29-1	TRBD1	once	TRBJ2-3	CSVETGTGGKHTDTQYF	TGCAGCGTTGAAACCGGGACAGGGGGCAAACACACAGATACGCAGTATTTT
TRBV9	TRBD2	.	TRBJ2-5	CASSPRASGGQETQYF	TGTGCCAGCAGCCCCCGGGCTAGCGGGGGCCAAGAGACCCAGTACTTC
TRBV6-5	TRBD1	.	TRBJ2-5	CASRNRDRGRETQYF	TGTGCCAGCAGAAACCGGGACAGGGGGCGGGAGACCCAGTACTTC
TRBV30	TRBD2	.	TRBJ2-7	CAWSVGRRGESYEQYF	TGTGCCTGGAGTGTTGGGCGTCGGGGGGAATCCTACGAGCAGTACTTC
TRBV10-2	TRBD2	once	TRBJ2-7	CASASEAGGFLNEQYF	TGCGCCAGCGCCTCAGAGGCGGGGGGCTTTTTGAACGAGCAGTACTTC
TRBV2	.	.	TRBJ1-1	CASRVRGNTEAFF	TGTGCCAGCAGGGTAAGGGGGAACACTGAAGCTTTCTTT
TRBV6-1	TRBD1	.	TRBJ1-1	CASSRQGPNTEAFF	TGTGCCAGCAGTAGACAGGGGCCGAACACTGAAGCTTTCTTT
TRBV7-3	TRBD1	.	TRBJ2-2	CASSSQPQGDIRRNTGELFF	TGTGCCAGCAGCTCCCAACCACAGGGGGACATCCGAAGGAACACCGGGGAGCTGTTTTTT
TRBV5-4	TRBD1	.	TRBJ2-7	CASSWGTGSYEQYF	TGTGCCAGCAGCTGGGGGACAGGGTCCTACGAGCAGTACTTC
TRBV11-2	TRBD1	.	TRBJ1-6	CASSLSGQGSYNSPLHF	TGTGCCAGCAGCTTAAGTGGACAGGGCTCCTATAATTCACCCCTCCACTTT
TRBV4-3	.	.	TRBJ2-3	CASSQERGRGPDTQYF	TGCGCCAGCAGCCAAGAGCGCGGCAGGGGTCCAGATACGCAGTATTTT
TRBV7-8	TRBD2	.	TRBJ2-5	CASSLASAGGRETQYF	TGTGCCAGCAGCTTAGCGTCAGCGGGGGGGCGGGAGACCCAGTACTTC
TRBV5-1	.	few	TRBJ1-6	CASSLTGMNNSPLHF	TGCGCCAGCAGCTTGACAGGGATGAATAATTCACCCCTCCACTTT
TRBV13	TRBD2	.	TRBJ2-2	CASSLLGRGNTGELFF	TGTGCCAGCAGCTTATTGGGGAGGGGGAACACCGGGGAGCTGTTTTTT
TRBV5-1	TRBD2	once	TRBJ2-1	CASSYLAGSYNEQFF	TGCGCCAGCAGCTACCTAGCGGGTTCCTACAATGAGCAGTTCTTC
TRBV5-1	.	.	TRBJ1-2	CASSLGGQDYGYTF	TGCGCCAGCAGCTTGGGCGGACAAGACTATGGCTACACCTTC